This entry lists 22 T cell receptor beta chains sequenced from one sample in a study of blood T cell repertoires in COVID-19 (dated by TCRdb to about 2020). Library preparation employed the immunoSEQ multiplex PCR assay. The table was pulled from immuneACCESS by TCRdb, which kept in-frame rearrangements only. Such tables lose some clones; where checked, under half of the loss comes from unresolved V genes, and the rest has no known cause. The sample table contains about 300,000 clones; only one count was recorded for more than 85% of them. Roughly 5.1% of the sample belongs to the ten largest clones. The sequencing sample was made of peripheral blood. These receptor sequences come from a man aged 35 to 55 with acute or convalescent COVID-19.

The CDR3 here is CASSIRGRGIGQPQHF. The CDR3 DNA sequence: TGTGCCAGTAGTATCCGGGGGAGGGGCATAGGACAGCCCCAGCATTTT. The chain has TRBV19 and TRBJ1-5; possibly TRBD1 for D (5 bases). V lost 3 bases to trimming and J lost 7 bases, with 19 bases between them. CDR3 length: 16 amino acids. Germline CDR1 LNHDA, CDR2 SQIVND (reference sequence).

This clone was detected only a few times. The chain links TRBV5-1 to TRBJ1-2; D remains unclear. Germline V CDR1 and CDR2: SGHRS, YFSETQ. The germline V and J ends were trimmed by 2 bases and 6 bases, with 14 bases remaining between them. This CDR3 has 14 residues. Here the CDR3 reads CASSFDGGSDGYTF. The CDR3 nucleotides are TGCGCCAGCAGCTTTGACGGAGGCAGCGATGGCTACACCTTC.

This clone was seen once. V usage is TRBV5-5 and J usage is TRBJ1-2; D may be TRBD1 (6 bases). The V gene lost 0 bases and the J gene lost 13 bases, with 13 bases spanning the gap. Germline V gives CDR1 SGHKS, CDR2 YYEKEE (reference sequence). The CDR3 totals 12 residues. CDR3: CASSLVDRGGTF. CDR3 sequence (DNA): TGTGCCAGCAGCTTGGTAGACCGAGGGGGCACCTTC.

The rearrangement uses TRBV30 and TRBJ1-4; the D gene is possibly TRBD1 (5 bases). V lost 3 bases, J lost 3 bases, and 11 bases lay in between. Germline V gene data show CDR1 as GTSNPN and CDR2 as SVGIG (reference sequence). This CDR3 contains 14 residues. The DNA of the CDR3 is TGTGCCTGGAGCTTCCGGGACTCTAATGAAAAACTGTTTTTT. Translating it yields CAWSFRDSNEKLFF. Using reference TRBV30 and TRBJ1-4 for the parts outside the CDR3, the full variable domain is SQTIHQWPATLVQPVGSPLSLECTVEGTSNPNLYWYRQAAGRGLQLLFYSVGIGQISSEVPQNLSASRPQDRQFILSSKKLLLSDSGFYLCAWSFRDSNEKLFFGSGTQLSVL.

The genes are TRBV7-2 and TRBJ1-3, with D perhaps matching TRBD1 (6 bases). V was pared by 2 bases and J by 6 bases, with 8 bases between. CDR1 and CDR2 from the germline V gene are SGHTA and FQGNSA. The CDR3 extends over 13 amino acids. The CDR3 sequence is CASSLHRANTIYF. CDR3 in DNA: TGTGCCAGCAGCTTACACAGGGCAAACACCATATATTTT.

The chain links TRBV11-2 to TRBJ1-1; D gene unclear. Trimming shortened V by 6 bases and J by 7 bases, and 12 bases separated the two germline ends. The CDR3 has 12 amino acids. Per the germline V gene, CDR1 is SGHAT and CDR2 is FQNNGV. The CDR3 coding sequence is TGTGCCAGCAGTCCGACCGGGAGTGAAGCTTTCTTT. This translates into CASSPTGSEAFF.

The chain couples TRBV19 to TRBJ1-1; possibly TRBD1 for D (6 bases). In germline, CDR1 is LNHDA, CDR2 SQIVND (reference sequence). This CDR3 spans 15 amino acids. Trimming took 5 bases from V and 5 from J, leaving 18 bases between them. The CDR3: CASSWMTGTVTEAFF. CDR3 DNA: TGTGCCAGTAGTTGGATGACAGGCACCGTGACTGAAGCTTTCTTT.

This rearrangement joins TRBV11-3 to TRBJ2-1; D call uncertain. The CDR3 extends over 16 amino acids. Germline V gene data show CDR1 as SGHNT and CDR2 as YENEEA. V was pared by 2 bases and J by 1 base, with 12 bases between. This chain's CDR3 is CASSLYGSDSYNEQFF. CDR3 DNA sequence: TGTGCCAGCAGCTTATACGGCAGCGATTCCTACAATGAGCAGTTCTTC.

CDR3 coding DNA: TGTGCCAGCAGCTTAGTACGGACAATGCGGCCGGGACAGCCATACGAGCAGTACTTC. Translated: CASSLVRTMRPGQPYEQYF. V gene TRBV7-9 combines with J gene TRBJ2-7, with TRBD1 matching over 7 bases. Germline assignment: CDR1 SEHNR and CDR2 FQNEAQ (reference sequence). The V gene end was trimmed by 1 base and the J gene end by 4 bases; junction bases not matched to a gene: 19. CDR3 length: 19 residues.

The sample holds one count of this clone. This chain connects TRBV10-3 to TRBJ1-3; D perhaps matches TRBD1 (5 bases). The V gene's germline CDR1 is ENHRY and CDR2 SYGVKD. The CDR3 extends over 13 amino acids. CDR3 amino acids: CGRGEGPGNTIYF. The CDR3 nucleotides are TGTGGGAGGGGAGAGGGGCCTGGAAACACCATATATTTT.

The chain is built from TRBV6-5 and TRBJ1-2, with TRBD1 matching 10 bases. With V trimmed by 6 bases and J by 0 bases, 1 base remained unmatched. Germline CDR1 and CDR2: MNHEY and SVGAGI. The CDR3 contains 14 residues. The CDR3: CASSGQGANYGYTF. As DNA, the CDR3 is TGTGCCAGCAGCGGACAGGGGGCTAACTATGGCTACACCTTC.

This clone has only one observation. V is TRBV5-6 and J is TRBJ2-3, with 7 bases identical to TRBD2. The junction had 12 bases not matched to a gene; V was cut back by 4 bases and J by 4 bases. Germline loops: CDR1 SGHDT, CDR2 YYEEEE. The CDR3 is 16 residues long. CDR3 DNA sequence: TGTGCCAGCAGCAGGCGGCTTAGCGGGCGTGCAGATACGCAGTATTTT. Protein: CASSRRLSGRADTQYF.

The V call is TRBV19, the J call TRBJ2-6, with D unclear. CDR3 length: 17 residues. Germline V CDR1 and CDR2: LNHDA, SQIVND (reference sequence). Between the trimmed V and J ends, which lost 6 bases and 0 bases, there was a span of 15 bases. The CDR3 sequence: CASRSPARSSGANVLTF. Here the CDR3 DNA reads TGTGCCAGTAGATCCCCCGCTAGAAGCTCTGGGGCCAACGTCCTGACTTTC.

The chain uses TRBV7-9 and TRBJ2-3; D uncertain. Germline V gene sequence: CDR1 SEHNR, CDR2 FQNEAQ (reference sequence). V was cut by 0 bases and J by 6 bases, with 10 bases left in between. The CDR3 has 14 amino acids. Written as DNA, the CDR3 is TGTGCCAGCAGCTTAGCTGGCGGTTGGGATACGCAGTATTTT. This codes for CASSLAGGWDTQYF.

The V call is TRBV30, the J call TRBJ2-7, with no clear D. This CDR3 has 13 amino acids. V was clipped by 1 base and J by 2 bases, with 9 bases between them. In germline, CDR1 is GTSNPN, CDR2 SVGIG (reference sequence). CDR3 residues: CAWSELLTYEQYF. The DNA of the CDR3 is TGTGCCTGGAGTGAACTGTTGACCTACGAGCAGTACTTC.

The chain combines TRBV18 with TRBJ2-1; D may be TRBD2 (6 bases). The CDR3 extends over 14 amino acids. The V end was cut by 3 bases, the J end by 4 bases, with 10 bases between. The germline gives CDR1 KGHSH, CDR2 LQKENI. Written as DNA, the CDR3 is TGTGCCAGCTCACCGACTAGTATTTACAATGAGCAGTTCTTC. It encodes CASSPTSIYNEQFF.

The chain joins TRBV5-1 to TRBJ2-3, with D perhaps TRBD1 (6 bases). Germline values: CDR1 SGHRS, CDR2 YFSETQ. The CDR3 loop spans 14 amino acids. Trimming shortened V by 4 bases and J by 1 base, and 10 bases separated the two germline ends. CDR3 region: CASSAGVGTDTQYF. In DNA, the CDR3 is TGCGCCAGCAGCGCAGGGGTGGGCACAGATACGCAGTATTTT. Filled out from reference TRBV5-1 and TRBJ2-3, the complete variable domain reads KAGVTQTPRYLIKTRGQQVTLSCSPISGHRSVSWYQQTPGQGLQFLFEYFSETQRNKGNFPGRFSGRQFSNSRSEMNVSTLELGDSALYLCASSAGVGTDTQYFGPGTRLTVL.

The chain is built from TRBV3-1 (or the pseudogene TRBV3-2) and TRBJ1-5; D gene uncertain. This CDR3 contains 14 residues. Trimming pared 3 bases from V and 3 bases from J, leaving 9 bases between. The germline gives CDR1 LGHDT, CDR2 YNNKEL (reference sequence). The CDR3 region is CASSHAGFNQPQHF. The CDR3, as DNA: TGTGCCAGCAGCCATGCAGGCTTCAATCAGCCCCAGCATTTT.

The genes are TRBV6-5 and TRBJ2-2, with D tentatively TRBD2 (5 bases). This CDR3 has 13 amino acids. Trimming stripped 8 bases from V and 4 bases from J, with 11 bases between. Germline CDR1 MNHEY, CDR2 SVGAGI. The CDR3 sequence: CASGLRTTGELFF. The CDR3 DNA reads TGTGCCAGCGGACTGCGAACCACCGGGGAGCTGTTTTTT.

The chain employs TRBV5-1 and TRBJ1-2; D call uncertain. The CDR3 runs 14 residues. V was shortened by 0 bases and J by 4 bases, with 10 bases between the two germline ends. Germline CDR1 and CDR2: SGHRS and YFSETQ. This CDR3 is CASSLEGRLYGYTF. CDR3 nucleotide sequence: TGCGCCAGCAGCTTGGAAGGGAGGCTCTATGGCTACACCTTC.

The rearrangement links TRBV5-1 to TRBJ1-2; D may be TRBD1 (5 bases). V lost 0 bases and J 4 bases, leaving 16 bases between the germline ends. Germline CDR1 is SGHRS and CDR2 is YFSETQ. The length of the CDR3 is 16 residues. CDR3 nucleotide sequence: TGCGCCAGCAGCTTGGGGCAGGGCGATGCCTTCTATGGCTACACCTTC. Translating it yields CASSLGQGDAFYGYTF.

The CDR3 here is CSVEGTQGSEQYF. DNA for the CDR3: TGCAGCGTTGAAGGCACCCAGGGGTCCGAGCAGTACTTC. This sequence joins TRBV29-1 and TRBJ2-7, with D maybe TRBD1 (6 bases). With 1 base removed from V and 6 bases from J, the gap between germline ends came to 13 bases. The CDR3 length is 13 residues. Per the germline V gene, CDR1 is SQVTM and CDR2 is ANQGSEA.